The 7 T cell receptor beta chains below all came from one sample that was sequenced in a study of graft-versus-host responses after intestinal transplantation. Antigens for these TCRs are unknown. Profiled with immunoSEQ multiplex PCR; TCRdb holds only in-frame clones, not every one. Of roughly 110,000 clones in the sample, roughly 86% were seen once. Sequenced material: unstimulated CD4+ T cells sorted from spleen or lymph node cells, taken before transplant. The origin of the receptors is a human donor who was the organ donor for an intestinal transplant.

This clone came up a few times. The rearrangement uses TRBV7-2 and TRBJ2-3; D might be TRBD1 or TRBD2, each matching 6 bases. This CDR3 is 16 amino acids long. Germline CDR1 is SGHTA and CDR2 is FQGNSA. The V end was cut by 3 bases, the J end by 4 bases, with 17 bases between. Written as DNA, the CDR3 is TGTGCCAGCAGCTTTCTTGGGTTGAGGGGGGCAGATACGCAGTATTTT. It is translated as CASSFLGLRGADTQYF.

This chain joins TRBV6-5 and TRBJ1-3; D is perhaps TRBD1 (5 bases). The CDR3 sequence is 15 residues long. The V end was cut by 11 bases, the J end by 0 bases, with 17 bases between. Per the germline V gene, CDR1 is MNHEY and CDR2 is SVGAGI. Here the CDR3 reads CAVTSLGVSGNTIYF. In DNA, the CDR3 is TGTGCCGTCACCTCCCTGGGGGTCTCTGGAAACACCATATATTTT.

CDR3 residues: CASSLVGLAGETQYF. CDR3 sequence (DNA): TGCGCCAGCAGCTTGGTCGGGCTAGCGGGAGAGACCCAGTACTTC. The chain recombines TRBV5-1 with TRBJ2-5; 8 nucleotides match TRBD2. CDR3 length: 15 residues. Germline-derived CDR1 and CDR2 are SGHRS and YFSETQ. The V gene end was trimmed by 0 bases and the J gene end by 4 bases; junction bases not matched to a gene: 5.

This clone was counted a few times. CDR3 region: CASSHTGDTEAFF. CDR3 bases: TGTGCCAGCAGCCATACAGGGGACACTGAAGCTTTCTTT. The chain employs TRBV7-3 and TRBJ1-1, with 7 bases identical to TRBD1. This CDR3 region has 13 residues. Germline V gives CDR1 SGHTA, CDR2 FQGTGA. Trimming removed 5 bases from V and 3 bases from J; junction bases left unmatched: 3.

The chain combines TRBV2 with TRBJ1-1, with D uncertain. The CDR3 has 14 amino acids. V was shortened by 5 bases and J by 2 bases, with 12 bases between the two germline ends. Germline V lookup: CDR1 SNHLY, CDR2 FYNNEI. DNA of the CDR3: TGTGCCAGCAGTCAACAGACGGTTAACACTGAAGCTTTCTTT. It specifies CASSQQTVNTEAFF.

The chain carries TRBV6-6 and TRBJ2-1, with D possibly matching TRBD1 (5 bases). The germline V gene encodes CDR1 MNHNY and CDR2 SVGAGI (reference sequence). Trimming removed 6 bases from V and 15 bases from J, with 21 bases in between. The CDR3 extends over 13 amino acids. CDR3 amino acids: CASSDSWGLSGFF. CDR3 bases: TGTGCCAGCAGCGACTCGTGGGGCTTAAGTGGGTTCTTC.

This clone was counted a few times. The chain employs TRBV9 and TRBJ2-4; D unclear. Trimming pared 0 bases from V and 2 bases from J, leaving 6 bases between. This CDR3 is built from 14 residues. The V gene's germline CDR1 is SGDLS and CDR2 YYNGEE. The CDR3 protein is CASSVGGSKNIQYF. CDR3 sequence (DNA): TGTGCCAGCAGCGTAGGTGGGTCCAAAAACATTCAGTACTTC.